The text below deals with one T cell receptor beta chain. Germline CDR1 and CDR2: LNHDA and SQIVND (reference sequence). This CDR3 is built from 19 residues. Trimming pared 3 bases from V and 0 bases from J, leaving 21 bases between. This sample is part of a study of technical replicates of blood from a few donors. Here immunoSEQ multiplex PCR was the method, and the copy in TCRdb shows in-frame clones only, minus some. Here the sample spans 85,000 to 95,000 clones, 90% to 96% being singletons. The genes are TRBV19 and TRBJ2-1, with D maybe TRBD2 (5 bases). This TCR was recovered from a human donor in good health. The sequenced sample consisted of T cells isolated from PBMCs. The CDR3 DNA is TGTGCCAGTAGTATCCAGGCAGGTACCCGCGGAGGCTCCTACAATGAGCAGTTCTTC. Translation: CASSIQAGTRGGSYNEQFF.